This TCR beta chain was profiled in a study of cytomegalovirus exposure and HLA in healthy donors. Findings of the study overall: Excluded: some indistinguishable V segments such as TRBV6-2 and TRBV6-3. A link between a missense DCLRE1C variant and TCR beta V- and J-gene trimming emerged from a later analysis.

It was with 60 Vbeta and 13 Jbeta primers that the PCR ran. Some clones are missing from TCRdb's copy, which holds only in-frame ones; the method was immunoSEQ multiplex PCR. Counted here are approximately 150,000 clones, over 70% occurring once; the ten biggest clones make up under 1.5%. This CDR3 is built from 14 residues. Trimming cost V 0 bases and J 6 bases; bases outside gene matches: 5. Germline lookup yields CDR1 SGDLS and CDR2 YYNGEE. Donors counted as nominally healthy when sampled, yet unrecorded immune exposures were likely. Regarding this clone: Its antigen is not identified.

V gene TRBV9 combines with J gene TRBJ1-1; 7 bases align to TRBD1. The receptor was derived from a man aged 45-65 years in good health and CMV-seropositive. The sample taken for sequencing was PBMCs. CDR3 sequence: CASSVESGGSEAFF. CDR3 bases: TGTGCCAGCAGCGTAGAGTCAGGGGGATCTGAAGCTTTCTTT.